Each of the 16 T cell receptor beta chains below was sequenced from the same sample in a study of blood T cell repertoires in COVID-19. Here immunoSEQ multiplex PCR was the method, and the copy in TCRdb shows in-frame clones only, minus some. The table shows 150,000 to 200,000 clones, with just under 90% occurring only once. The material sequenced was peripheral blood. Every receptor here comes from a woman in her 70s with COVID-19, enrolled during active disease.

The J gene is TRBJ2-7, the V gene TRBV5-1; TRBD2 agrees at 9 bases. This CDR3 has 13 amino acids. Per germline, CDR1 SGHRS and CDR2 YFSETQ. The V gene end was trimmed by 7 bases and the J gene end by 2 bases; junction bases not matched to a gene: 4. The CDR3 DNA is TGCGCCAGCGGGCTAGCGGGGACCTACGAGCAGTACTTC. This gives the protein CASGLAGTYEQYF.

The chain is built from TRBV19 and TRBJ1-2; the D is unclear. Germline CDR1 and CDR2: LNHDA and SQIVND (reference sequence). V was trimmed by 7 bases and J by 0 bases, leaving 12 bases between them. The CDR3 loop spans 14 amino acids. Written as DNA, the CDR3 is TGTGCCAGTAATTGGCGGGCCGCTAACTATGGCTACACCTTC. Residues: CASNWRAANYGYTF.

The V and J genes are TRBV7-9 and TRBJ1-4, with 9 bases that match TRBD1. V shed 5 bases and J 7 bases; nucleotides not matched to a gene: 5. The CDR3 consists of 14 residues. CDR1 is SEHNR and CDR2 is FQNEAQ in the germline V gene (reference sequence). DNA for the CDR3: TGTGCCAGCAGCCTACAGGGGGCGTCTGAAAAACTGTTTTTT. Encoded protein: CASSLQGASEKLFF.

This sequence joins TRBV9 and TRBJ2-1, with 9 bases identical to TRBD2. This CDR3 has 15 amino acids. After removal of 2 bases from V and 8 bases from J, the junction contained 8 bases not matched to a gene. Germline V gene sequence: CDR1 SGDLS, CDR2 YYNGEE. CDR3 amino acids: CASSVLAGFYDEQFF. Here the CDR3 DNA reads TGTGCCAGCAGCGTTCTAGCGGGATTTTATGATGAGCAGTTCTTC.

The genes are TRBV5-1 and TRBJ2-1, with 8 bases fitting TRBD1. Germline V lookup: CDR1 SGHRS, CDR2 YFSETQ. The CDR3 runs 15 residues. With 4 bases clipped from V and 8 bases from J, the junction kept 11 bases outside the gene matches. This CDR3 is CASSPGQAGLDEQFF. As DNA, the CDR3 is TGCGCCAGCAGCCCGGGACAGGCGGGCTTGGATGAGCAGTTCTTC.

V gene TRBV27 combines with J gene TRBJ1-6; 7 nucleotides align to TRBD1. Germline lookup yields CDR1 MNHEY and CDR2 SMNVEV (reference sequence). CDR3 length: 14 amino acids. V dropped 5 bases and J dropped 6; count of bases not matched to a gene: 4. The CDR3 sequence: CASSLYRGNSPLHF. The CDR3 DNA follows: TGTGCCAGCAGTCTATACAGGGGTAATTCACCCCTCCACTTT.

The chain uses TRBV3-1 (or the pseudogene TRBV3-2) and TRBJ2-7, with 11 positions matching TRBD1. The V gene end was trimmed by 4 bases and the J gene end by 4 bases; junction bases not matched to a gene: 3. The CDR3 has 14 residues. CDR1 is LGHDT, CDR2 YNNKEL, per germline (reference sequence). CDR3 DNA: TGTGCCAGCAGCCCGGACAGGGGGCCATACGAGCAGTACTTC. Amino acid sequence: CASSPDRGPYEQYF.

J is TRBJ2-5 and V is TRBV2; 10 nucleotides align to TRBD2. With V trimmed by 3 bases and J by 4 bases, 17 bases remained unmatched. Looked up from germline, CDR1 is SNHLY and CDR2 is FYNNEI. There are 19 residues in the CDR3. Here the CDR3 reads CASSDPFRDILAGGETQYF. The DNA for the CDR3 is TGTGCCAGCAGTGATCCCTTTCGCGATATATTAGCGGGAGGAGAGACCCAGTACTTC.

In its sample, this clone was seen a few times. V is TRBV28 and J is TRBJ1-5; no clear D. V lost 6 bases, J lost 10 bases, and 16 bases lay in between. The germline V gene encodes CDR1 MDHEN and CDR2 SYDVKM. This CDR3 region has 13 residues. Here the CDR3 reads CASRTTLGSPQHF. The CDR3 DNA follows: TGTGCCAGCAGAACCACCCTTGGGAGCCCCCAGCATTTT.

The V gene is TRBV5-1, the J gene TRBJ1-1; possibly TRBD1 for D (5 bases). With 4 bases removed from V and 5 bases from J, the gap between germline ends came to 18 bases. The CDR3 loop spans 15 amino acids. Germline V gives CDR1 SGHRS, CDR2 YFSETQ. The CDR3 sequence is CASSPSTVRGTEAFF. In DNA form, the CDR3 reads TGCGCCAGCAGCCCTTCCACAGTCCGGGGGACTGAAGCTTTCTTT.

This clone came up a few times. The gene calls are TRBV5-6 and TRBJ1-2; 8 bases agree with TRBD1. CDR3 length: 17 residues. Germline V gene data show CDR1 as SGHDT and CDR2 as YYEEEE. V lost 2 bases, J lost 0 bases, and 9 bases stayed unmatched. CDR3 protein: CASSFFGTGLTNYGYTF. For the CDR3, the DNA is TGTGCCAGCAGCTTTTTTGGGACAGGACTTACTAACTATGGCTACACCTTC.

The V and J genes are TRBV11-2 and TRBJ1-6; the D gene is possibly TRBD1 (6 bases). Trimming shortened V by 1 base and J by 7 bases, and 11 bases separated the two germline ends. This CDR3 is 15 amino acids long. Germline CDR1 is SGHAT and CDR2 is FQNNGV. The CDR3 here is CASSLVGQGNSPLHF. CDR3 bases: TGTGCCAGCAGCTTAGTGGGTCAGGGGAATTCACCCCTCCACTTT.

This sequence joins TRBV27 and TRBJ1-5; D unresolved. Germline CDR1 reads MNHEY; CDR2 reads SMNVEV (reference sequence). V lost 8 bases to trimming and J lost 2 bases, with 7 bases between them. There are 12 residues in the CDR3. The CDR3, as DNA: TGTGCCAGCCGTAGCGGCAATCAGCCCCAGCATTTT. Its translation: CASRSGNQPQHF.

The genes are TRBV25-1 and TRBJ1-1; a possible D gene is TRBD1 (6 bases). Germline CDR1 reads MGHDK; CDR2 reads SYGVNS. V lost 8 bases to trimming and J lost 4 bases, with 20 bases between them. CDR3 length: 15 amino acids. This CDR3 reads CASLEGGGRSTEAFF. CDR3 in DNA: TGTGCCAGCCTTGAGGGGGGGGGACGATCCACTGAAGCTTTCTTT.

CDR3 nucleotides: TGTGCCATCAGCTTGGGGGACAGGGGAAACACCATATATTTT. Translation gives CAISLGDRGNTIYF. The V gene is TRBV10-3, the J gene TRBJ1-3; 8 positions agree with TRBD1. CDR3 length: 14 residues. J lost 4 bases, V lost 6 bases, and 5 bases had no gene match. Germline V lookup: CDR1 ENHRY, CDR2 SYGVKD.

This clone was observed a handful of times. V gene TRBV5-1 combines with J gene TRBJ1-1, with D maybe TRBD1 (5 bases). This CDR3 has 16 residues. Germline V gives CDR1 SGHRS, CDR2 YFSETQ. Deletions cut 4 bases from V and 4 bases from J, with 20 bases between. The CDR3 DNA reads TGCGCCAGCAGCACCGGCCTCGGGGGATTGTTCACTGAAGCTTTCTTT. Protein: CASSTGLGGLFTEAFF.